The next 24 T cell receptor beta chains were all read from a single sample in a study of blood T cell repertoires in COVID-19. Profiling relied on immunoSEQ multiplex PCR, and the TCRdb table lists in-frame clones only, not all of them. The sample shows 40,000 or so clones, roughly 70% of them seen only once. Source material: peripheral blood. Every receptor here comes from an older man with acute or convalescent COVID-19.

The rearrangement links TRBV28 to TRBJ1-6, with 7 bases matching TRBD1. Germline lookup yields CDR1 MDHEN and CDR2 SYDVKM. The V gene end was trimmed by 5 bases and the J gene end by 9 bases; junction bases not matched to a gene: 7. The CDR3 is 14 amino acids. In DNA form, the CDR3 reads TGTGCCAGCAGTCCCGGGCAGGGGGGTTCACCCCTCCACTTT. Translating gives CASSPGQGGSPLHF. Supplemented by reference TRBV28 and TRBJ1-6, the full variable domain reads DVKVTQSSRYLVKRTGEKVFLECVQDMDHENMFWYRQDPGLGLRLIYFSYDVKMKEKGDIPEGYSVSREKKERFSLILESASTNQTSMYLCASSPGQGGSPLHFGNGTRLTVT.

The chain has TRBV6-6 and TRBJ2-1, with 12 bases that match TRBD2. The CDR3 sequence is 15 residues long. V dropped 3 bases and J dropped 8; count of bases not matched to a gene: 5. Looked up from germline, CDR1 is MNHNY and CDR2 is SVGAGI (reference sequence). CDR3 region: CASSYGLAGPDEQFF. The CDR3 bases are TGTGCCAGCAGTTATGGACTAGCGGGACCGGATGAGCAGTTCTTC.

The chain employs TRBV10-3 and TRBJ2-1, with 14 bases identical to TRBD2. The CDR3 is made up of 15 amino acids. CDR1 is ENHRY and CDR2 is SYGVKD in the germline V gene. J was trimmed by 5 bases and V by 5 bases; bases with no gene match: 2. The CDR3 nucleotides are TGTGCCATCAGTTGGGGACTAGCGGGAGACAATGAGCAGTTCTTC. Residues: CAISWGLAGDNEQFF.

The rearrangement links TRBV5-6 to TRBJ1-1; D is unclear. Germline loops: CDR1 SGHDT, CDR2 YYEEEE. The CDR3 is 11 amino acids. Between the trimmed V and J ends, which lost 3 bases and 5 bases, there was a span of 5 bases. CDR3 coding DNA: TGTGCCAGCAGCTCCTATACTGAAGCTTTCTTT. Encoded protein: CASSSYTEAFF.

The CDR3 is CASSENGVTEAFF. The CDR3 bases are TGTGCCAGCAGTGAAAACGGAGTGACTGAAGCTTTCTTT. This chain uses TRBV6-1 with TRBJ1-1; no clear D gene. Germline-derived CDR1 and CDR2 are MNHNS and SASEGT. This CDR3 contains 13 residues. The V and J ends lost 2 bases and 5 bases respectively, with 9 bases between them.

J is TRBJ2-1 and V is TRBV28; 11 positions agree with TRBD2. Looked up from germline, CDR1 is MDHEN and CDR2 is SYDVKM. V trimming: 7 bases; J trimming: 3 bases; junction bases outside the gene matches: 8. This CDR3 has 16 amino acids. The CDR3 DNA follows: TGTGCCAGCACCGGGCTCACTAGCGGGAGCTACAATGAGCAGTTCTTC. Translated: CASTGLTSGSYNEQFF. Full variable domain (missing parts from reference TRBV28 and TRBJ2-1): DVKVTQSSRYLVKRTGEKVFLECVQDMDHENMFWYRQDPGLGLRLIYFSYDVKMKEKGDIPEGYSVSREKKERFSLILESASTNQTSMYLCASTGLTSGSYNEQFFGPGTRLTVL.

This clone was counted once. The genes are TRBV7-8 and TRBJ2-1, with 10 nucleotides matching TRBD2. The CDR3 totals 14 residues. From germline, CDR1 is SGHVS and CDR2 FQNEAQ. V shed 1 base and J 10 bases; nucleotides not matched to a gene: 4. The CDR3 DNA is TGTGCCAGCAGCTTAGGGGTTAGCGGGAGGGAGCAGTTCTTC. Its protein product is CASSLGVSGREQFF.

The genes are TRBV30 and TRBJ2-2; 8 nucleotides line up with TRBD2. Per the germline V gene, CDR1 is GTSNPN and CDR2 is SVGIG (reference sequence). The V gene end was trimmed by 2 bases and the J gene end by 5 bases; junction bases not matched to a gene: 7. This CDR3 has 15 amino acids. The CDR3 spells CAWSRTSILTGELFF. CDR3 nucleotides: TGTGCCTGGAGTAGGACTAGCATTCTTACCGGGGAGCTGTTTTTT.

This rearrangement joins TRBV2 to TRBJ2-7; D might be TRBD1 (5 bases). The CDR3 length is 12 residues. V lost 6 bases to trimming and J lost 3 bases, with 9 bases between them. Per the germline V gene, CDR1 is SNHLY and CDR2 is FYNNEI. The CDR3 region has the DNA TGTGCCAGCAGACCTGACAGCTACGAGCAGTACTTC. The encoded protein is CASRPDSYEQYF. Looking up the rest from reference TRBV2 and TRBJ2-7 gives the full variable domain: EPEVTQTPSHQVTQMGQEVILRCVPISNHLYFYWYRQILGQKVEFLVSFYNNEISEKSEIFDDQFSVERPDGSNFTLKIRSTKLEDSAMYFCASRPDSYEQYFGPGTRLTVT.

This clone was observed a few times. CDR3 bases: TGTGCCAGCGTCCCAGACAGGGTTCAGCCCCAGCATTTT. This codes for CASVPDRVQPQHF. This rearrangement joins TRBV2 to TRBJ1-5; 7 bases match TRBD1. The junction had 7 bases not matched to a gene; V was cut back by 8 bases and J by 6 bases. The CDR3 totals 13 residues. CDR1 is SNHLY and CDR2 is FYNNEI in the germline V gene.

The gene calls are TRBV6-1 and TRBJ2-7, with a tentative D call TRBD1 (6 bases). CDR1 is MNHNS, CDR2 SASEGT, per germline. The V and J ends lost 5 bases and 5 bases respectively, with 19 bases between them. The CDR3 has 15 residues. The CDR3 coding sequence is TGTGCCAGCAGTTTTAGGCAGGGGACGCTGAACGAGCAGTACTTC. This translates into CASSFRQGTLNEQYF.

The chain links TRBV18 to TRBJ2-4; 11 positions match TRBD2. This CDR3 region has 20 residues. Germline-derived CDR1 and CDR2 are KGHSH and LQKENI. V shed 3 bases, J shed 3 bases, and the junction held 16 bases outside the gene matches. The CDR3 reads CASSPTGRLAGGEGKNIQYF. The CDR3 bases are TGTGCCAGCTCACCGACAGGGAGGCTAGCGGGAGGAGAGGGCAAAAACATTCAGTACTTC.

In DNA, the CDR3 is TGTGCCAGCGACGGAGGGAGACAGGGATCCTACGAGCAGTACTTC. It specifies CASDGGRQGSYEQYF. The chain has TRBV5-8 and TRBJ2-7; TRBD1 might be the D (7 bases). Germline CDR1 reads SGHTS; CDR2 reads YDEGEE. This CDR3 has 15 residues. V lost 7 bases, J lost 1 base, and 18 bases lay in between. Based on the CDR3 plus reference TRBV5-8 and TRBJ2-7, the full variable domain is EAGVTQSPTHLIKTRGQQATLRCSPISGHTSVYWYQQALGLGLQFLLWYDEGEERNRGNFPPRFSGRQFPNYSSELNVNALELEDSALYLCASDGGRQGSYEQYFGPGTRLTVT.

The rearrangement joins TRBV10-3 to TRBJ2-1, with D maybe TRBD1 (5 bases). Trimming took off 3 bases at V and 3 bases at J, with 21 bases between the two ends. This CDR3 contains 18 residues. Germline V gives CDR1 ENHRY, CDR2 SYGVKD. This chain's CDR3 is CAISDSQDPSVGYNEQFF. CDR3 sequence (DNA): TGTGCCATCAGTGACTCACAGGACCCAAGTGTGGGCTACAATGAGCAGTTCTTC.

This clone has just a few counts. V usage is TRBV28 and J usage is TRBJ1-1; D perhaps matches TRBD1 (5 bases). V was cut by 10 bases and J by 0 bases, with 15 bases left in between. Germline-derived CDR1 and CDR2 are MDHEN and SYDVKM. This CDR3 is built from 14 residues. As DNA, the CDR3 is TGTGCCACCGGGGGTCGGTTGATGAACACTGAAGCTTTCTTT. Its translation: CATGGRLMNTEAFF.

As concerns this clone: Within the sample, other DNA sequences also encode this same CDR3. The gene calls are TRBV20-1 and TRBJ1-1; tentatively, D is TRBD1 (6 bases). V lost 3 bases to trimming and J lost 1 base, with 9 bases between them. The CDR3 length is 13 residues. Germline lookup yields CDR1 DFQATT and CDR2 SNEGSKA (reference sequence). The chain's CDR3 is CSASQGRNTEAFF. CDR3 nucleotides: TGCAGTGCTAGTCAGGGGCGGAACACTGAAGCTTTCTTT.

This sequence joins TRBV6-6 and TRBJ2-1; TRBD2 matches 11 bases. V gave up 2 bases and J gave up 7 bases; unmatched junction bases: 4. The germline CDR1 and CDR2 sequences are MNHNY and SVGAGI (reference sequence). The CDR3 consists of 15 residues. The DNA of the CDR3 is TGTGCCAGCAGTTACCCACTAGCGGGAGAGAATGAGCAGTTCTTC. Translating gives CASSYPLAGENEQFF.

J is TRBJ2-2 and V is TRBV29-1; 8 bases agree with TRBD1. The V gene end was trimmed by 7 bases and the J gene end by 1 base; junction bases not matched to a gene: 5. CDR1 is SQVTM and CDR2 is ANQGSEA in the germline V gene. This CDR3 comprises 14 residues. The CDR3 loop is CSARTGQNTGELFF. The CDR3 DNA is TGCAGCGCTCGGACAGGGCAGAACACCGGGGAGCTGTTTTTT.

DNA for the CDR3: TGTGCCTGGAGTGGTGGGGGAAGGACGGCGGGGACTGGAAACACCATATATTTT. Translated, it gives CAWSGGGRTAGTGNTIYF. The V call is TRBV30, the J call TRBJ1-3; perhaps TRBD1 as D (5 bases). The V and J ends lost 1 base and 2 bases respectively, with 21 bases between them. Germline CDR1 GTSNPN, CDR2 SVGIG (reference sequence). The CDR3 spans 18 residues.

The V gene is TRBV11-2, the J gene TRBJ2-3; a weak D match, TRBD2 (6 bases). In germline, CDR1 is SGHAT, CDR2 FQNNGV. This CDR3 is 15 amino acids long. V dropped 5 bases and J dropped 2 bases, with 14 bases sitting between them. CDR3 protein: CASSPGRGLTDTQYF. CDR3 nucleotide sequence: TGTGCCAGCAGCCCCGGGCGGGGTCTCACAGATACGCAGTATTTT.

In its sample, this clone was seen once. The rearrangement uses TRBV2 and TRBJ2-7; TRBD1 might be the D (7 bases). Germline CDR1 is SNHLY and CDR2 is FYNNEI. Trimming stripped 6 bases from V and 3 bases from J, with 12 bases between. CDR3 size: 13 residues. The CDR3 loop reads CASRRDSHYEQYF. DNA for the CDR3: TGTGCCAGCAGGCGGGACAGCCACTACGAGCAGTACTTC.

The chain is built from TRBV28 and TRBJ1-1; a weak D match, TRBD1 (6 bases). In germline, CDR1 is MDHEN, CDR2 SYDVKM. V was shortened by 1 base and J by 6 bases, with 9 bases between the two germline ends. The CDR3 sequence is 13 residues long. CDR3: CASSLSGDPEAFF. For the CDR3, the DNA is TGTGCCAGCAGTTTATCAGGGGACCCTGAAGCTTTCTTT. The full variable domain, with the rest looked up from reference TRBV28 and TRBJ1-1, is DVKVTQSSRYLVKRTGEKVFLECVQDMDHENMFWYRQDPGLGLRLIYFSYDVKMKEKGDIPEGYSVSREKKERFSLILESASTNQTSMYLCASSLSGDPEAFFGQGTRLTVV.

The rearrangement joins TRBV4-3 to TRBJ2-3, with D perhaps matching TRBD1 (5 bases). Per germline, CDR1 LGHNA and CDR2 YSLEER. The CDR3 is made up of 15 amino acids. V lost 3 bases, J lost 3 bases, and 13 bases lay in between. CDR3 loop: CASSQYRSGTDTQYF. Here the CDR3 DNA reads TGCGCCAGCAGCCAGTACAGGTCCGGGACAGATACGCAGTATTTT.

The CDR3 here is CASRQNSNQPQHF. DNA for the CDR3: TGTGCCAGCAGGCAGAATAGCAATCAGCCCCAGCATTTT. The rearrangement uses TRBV6-5 and TRBJ1-5; D uncertain. V was shortened by 6 bases and J by 0 bases, with 6 bases between the two germline ends. Germline assignment: CDR1 MNHEY and CDR2 SVGAGI. The CDR3 extends over 13 amino acids.